Following are 27 T cell receptor beta chains from one sample sequenced in a study of T cells in women clearing cervical HPV infection. Profiling relied on immunoSEQ multiplex PCR, and the TCRdb table lists in-frame clones only, not all of them. Here the sample table reports fewer than 25,000 clones. The sequencing sample was made of blood buffy coat. The receptor set was obtained from a woman between 18 and 75 years old with a cervical HPV16 infection that either progressed to CIN3+ or cleared (not recorded which).

A note on this clone: The observed sequence ends 3 residues before the CDR3 terminus, with the missing tail filled in from the germline J gene. The chain combines TRBV19 with TRBJ2-3, with TRBD1 as a possible D gene (5 bases). Germline CDR1 and CDR2: LNHDA and SQIVND (reference sequence). This CDR3 region has 16 residues. CDR3 sequence reads: CASSMARGRAVETQYF. CDR3 DNA (partial): TGTGCCAGTAGTATGGCGCGCGGCAGGGCCGTGGAGACG. Full variable domain (missing parts from reference TRBV19 and TRBJ2-3): DGGITQSPKYLFRKEGQNVTLSCEQNLNHDAMYWYRQDPGQGLRLIYYSQIVNDFQKGDIAEGYSVSREKKESFPLTVTSAQKNPTAFYLCASSMARGRAVETQYFGPGTRLTVL.

As to this clone: The read terminates 3 residues ahead of where the CDR3 ends, so the germline J gene completes it. This rearrangement joins TRBV11-2 to TRBJ2-2, with a possible D match to TRBD1 (5 bases). Trimming shortened V by 1 base and J by 6 bases, and 12 bases separated the two germline ends. CDR1 is SGHAT and CDR2 is FQNNGV in the germline V gene. The CDR3 has 15 amino acids. The CDR3 DNA, read in part, is TGTGCCAGCAGCTTAGTCGCCCAGGGCCCCGGGGAG. It specifies CASSLVAQGPGE. In full, the CDR3 reads CASSLVAQGPGELFF. Looking up the rest from reference TRBV11-2 and TRBJ2-2 gives the full variable domain: EAGVAQSPRYKIIEKRQSVAFWCNPISGHATLYWYQQILGQGPKLLIQFQNNGVVDDSQLPKDRFSAERLKGVDSTLKIQPAKLEDSAVYLCASSLVAQGPGELFFGEGSRLTVL.

Comment on this clone: The read terminates 3 residues ahead of where the CDR3 ends, so the germline J gene completes it. The rearrangement joins TRBV5-6 to TRBJ1-2; a weak D match, TRBD1 (6 bases). CDR3 length equals 14 residues. Germline V gene data show CDR1 as SGHDT and CDR2 as YYEEEE. This chain's CDR3 is CASPQGTNQKGYTF. Partial CDR3 DNA: TGTGCCAGCCCTCAGGGGACCAATCAAAAGGGC.

As to this clone: The read halts 3 residues ahead of the CDR3 end, with the missing end drawn from the germline J gene. The rearrangement uses TRBV19 and TRBJ2-1; unclear D gene. The CDR3 length is 13 residues. With 1 base removed from V and 5 bases from J, the gap between germline ends came to 6 bases. CDR1 is LNHDA and CDR2 is SQIVND in the germline V gene (reference sequence). The CDR3 bases that were read are TGTGCCAGTAGTATAGTCAGAAACAATGAG. This encodes CASSIVRNNE. The whole CDR3 sequence is CASSIVRNNEQFF.

A note on this clone: The sequence runs out 3 residues before the end of the CDR3; the remainder is reconstructed from the germline J gene. This chain joins TRBV7-7 and TRBJ1-4; D may be TRBD1 (6 bases). Germline V gene lookup returns CDR1 SSHAT and CDR2 FNYEAQ (reference sequence). The CDR3 length is 13 residues. The CDR3 sequence: CASGRGTNEKLFF. CDR3 DNA, as far as it was read: TGTGCTAGCGGAAGGGGGACGAATGAAAAA.

As for this clone: The read finishes 3 residues shy of the CDR3 end, and the germline J gene is used to complete it. This sequence joins TRBV5-8 and TRBJ2-1, with 8 bases fitting TRBD1. With V trimmed by 0 bases and J by 3 bases, 2 bases remained unmatched. Germline V gene lookup returns CDR1 SGHTS and CDR2 YDEGEE. The CDR3 has 15 amino acids. The CDR3 here is CASSLGDRIYNEQFF. The DNA read from the CDR3 is TGTGCCAGCAGCTTGGGGGACAGGATCTACAATGAG.

Details on this clone: The CDR3 is cut off 3 residues early in the read; its end comes from the germline J gene. This rearrangement joins TRBV6-1 to TRBJ2-5, with D unresolved. Trimming took 2 bases from V and 4 from J, leaving 14 bases between them. This CDR3 is built from 15 residues. The V gene's germline CDR1 is MNHNS and CDR2 SASEGT. The part of the CDR3 DNA that was read is TGTGCCAGCAGTGAACTGGGTGGTGGGCGAGAGACC. This codes for CASSELGGGRET. The full CDR3 is CASSELGGGRETQYF.

With regard to this clone: The read ends 3 residues before the CDR3 terminus; that terminus is restored from the germline J gene. The chain recombines TRBV7-3 with TRBJ2-1; 12 positions match TRBD2. The length of the CDR3 is 17 residues. V was clipped by 5 bases and J by 2 bases; unmatched bases: 7. CDR1 is SGHTA and CDR2 is FQGTGA in the germline V gene. The CDR3 loop reads CASSALAGGPTYNEQFF. The CDR3 bases that were read are TGTGCCAGCAGCGCACTAGCGGGGGGCCCTACCTACAATGAG. The full variable domain, in which reference TRBV7-3 and TRBJ2-1 provide the parts outside the CDR3, is GAGVSQTPSNKVTEKGKYVELRCDPISGHTALYWYRQSLGQGPEFLIYFQGTGAADDSGLPNDRFFAVRPEGSVSTLKIQRTERGDSAVYLCASSALAGGPTYNEQFFGPGTRLTVL.

For this clone: The read terminates 3 residues ahead of where the CDR3 ends, so the germline J gene completes it. The chain has TRBV7-2 and TRBJ2-5, with a tentative D call TRBD1 (6 bases). Germline V gene sequence: CDR1 SGHTA, CDR2 FQGNSA. V gave up 5 bases and J gave up 5 bases, with 18 bases separating them. There are 15 residues in the CDR3. The CDR3: CASSGETGNGETQYF. CDR3 DNA, as far as it was read: TGTGCCAGCAGCGGAGAAACAGGGAATGGGGAGACC.

In terms of frequency, this clone is medium-sized. Coverage ceases 3 residues before the CDR3 finishes, and the germline J gene fills in the end. This chain connects TRBV29-1 to TRBJ1-5; a possible D gene is TRBD1 (6 bases). Trimming removed 6 bases from V and 3 bases from J, with 12 bases in between. The CDR3 extends over 13 amino acids. Looked up from germline, CDR1 is SQVTM and CDR2 is ANQGSEA. The sequenced part of the CDR3 DNA is TGCAGCGTCCGGGACAACTACAATCAGCCC. Translation: CSVRDNYNQP. In full, the CDR3 is CSVRDNYNQPQHF. Variable domain in full (rest from reference TRBV29-1 and TRBJ1-5): SAVISQKPSRDICQRGTSLTIQCQVDSQVTMMFWYRQQPGQSLTLIATANQGSEATYESGFVIDKFPISRPNLTFSTLTVSNMSPEDSSIYLCSVRDNYNQPQHFGDGTRLSIL.

As to this clone: The read gets to within 3 residues of the CDR3 end, and the germline J gene fills in the rest. The chain couples TRBV19 to TRBJ2-5; 7 nucleotides agree with TRBD1. The CDR3 has 14 residues. Per germline, CDR1 LNHDA and CDR2 SQIVND (reference sequence). The trim removed 4 bases at V and 1 base at J, leaving 3 bases unmatched. The sequenced part of the CDR3 DNA is TGTGCCAGTAGTAACAGGGACAGCCAAGAGACC. Its protein product is CASSNRDSQET. The whole CDR3 reads CASSNRDSQETQYF.

Note on this clone: The CDR3 end is not reached by the read, which stops 3 residues before it; the germline J gene fills it in. This chain joins TRBV2 and TRBJ2-3, with a weak D call TRBD1 (6 bases). Germline V gene data show CDR1 as SNHLY and CDR2 as FYNNEI. The CDR3 is 13 residues long. The sequenced CDR3 bases are TGTGCCAGCACTTGGGGGCTTGAGGAGACG. This sequence encodes CASTWGLEET. The entire CDR3 protein reads CASTWGLEETQYF.

On this clone itself: The read ends 3 residues shy of where the CDR3 ends; the end is completed using the germline J gene. The chain couples TRBV7-2 to TRBJ2-7; 7 nucleotides line up with TRBD1. The trim removed 5 bases at V and 3 bases at J, leaving 7 bases unmatched. This CDR3 is 14 amino acids long. CDR1 is SGHTA and CDR2 is FQGNSA in the germline V gene. CDR3 DNA, as far as it was read: TGTGCCAGCAGCGACACGACAGGGTTCTACGAG. Residues: CASSDTTGFYE. The full CDR3 protein reads CASSDTTGFYEQYF.

Of note for this clone: The read comes to an end 3 residues before the CDR3 does, leaving the germline J gene to fill in the end. The chain carries TRBV7-2 and TRBJ2-3; TRBD1 agrees at 8 bases. Germline CDR1 SGHTA, CDR2 FQGNSA. The CDR3 is 18 residues long. V shed 0 bases and J 2 bases; nucleotides not matched to a gene: 10. The CDR3 DNA, read in part, is TGTGCCAGCAGCTTAGCGCTTCGGACAGGGCCCTCCACAGATACG. Its translation is CASSLALRTGPSTDT. The full-length CDR3 reads as CASSLALRTGPSTDTQYF.

A remark on this clone: The CDR3 end lies 3 residues beyond the end of the read and is filled in from the germline J gene. V is TRBV19 and J is TRBJ1-1, with 9 bases that match TRBD1. J lost 1 base, V lost 4 bases, and 4 bases had no gene match. From germline, CDR1 is LNHDA and CDR2 SQIVND (reference sequence). The CDR3 runs to 15 residues. The CDR3 sequence is CASSRGQGTNTEAFF. CDR3 bases read: TGTGCCAGTAGTAGGGGACAGGGAACGAACACTGAA.

CDR3 bases read: TGTGCCTGGAGTCAAAGGGCGGGTAGACCCTCCTACAATGAG. Translating gives CAWSQRAGRPSYNE. The full CDR3 sequence reads CAWSQRAGRPSYNEQFF. This chain joins TRBV30 and TRBJ2-1; maybe TRBD2 (5 bases). The read is 3 residues too short to cover the CDR3 end, so that end is filled in from the germline J gene. This CDR3 spans 17 amino acids. From germline, CDR1 is GTSNPN and CDR2 SVGIG (reference sequence). Trimming stripped 2 bases from V and 0 bases from J, with 17 bases between.

Comments on this clone: The read terminates 3 residues before the CDR3 end, so the remaining end is supplied by the germline J gene. V and J are TRBV7-9 and TRBJ1-4; 7 bases fit TRBD1. V dropped 3 bases and J dropped 0; count of bases not matched to a gene: 1. Germline-derived CDR1 and CDR2 are SEHNR and FQNEAQ (reference sequence). The CDR3 is made up of 15 amino acids. The CDR3 region is CASSFGTATNEKLFF. Incomplete CDR3 DNA: TGTGCCAGCAGCTTCGGGACAGCAACTAATGAAAAA.

Points on this clone: The read finishes 3 residues shy of the CDR3 end, and the germline J gene is used to complete it. The chain employs TRBV2 and TRBJ2-2; 7 nucleotides line up with TRBD1. Unmatched junction bases numbered 9, after V lost 5 bases and J lost 0 bases. Germline V lookup: CDR1 SNHLY, CDR2 FYNNEI. The CDR3 has 17 residues. CDR3 protein: CASSTTLRGSNTGELFF. The sequenced CDR3 bases are TGTGCCAGCAGTACAACCCTCAGGGGGTCGAACACCGGGGAG. Using reference TRBV2 and TRBJ2-2 for the parts outside the CDR3, the full variable domain is EPEVTQTPSHQVTQMGQEVILRCVPISNHLYFYWYRQILGQKVEFLVSFYNNEISEKSEIFDDQFSVERPDGSNFTLKIRSTKLEDSAMYFCASSTTLRGSNTGELFFGEGSRLTVL.

Comments on this clone: With the read ending 3 residues before the CDR3 end, the germline J gene is used to fill in that end. The chain recombines TRBV29-1 with TRBJ2-3; the D is unclear. Germline CDR1 reads SQVTM; CDR2 reads ANQGSEA. V lost 5 bases and J lost 0, with 6 bases in between. The length of the CDR3 is 12 residues. Incomplete CDR3 DNA: TGCAGCGTTCTCCCTAGCACAGATACG. It is translated as CSVLPSTDT. The full CDR3 is CSVLPSTDTQYF.

As to this clone: The read finishes 3 residues shy of the CDR3 end, and the germline J gene is used to complete it. The chain uses TRBV2 and TRBJ1-4; tentatively, D is TRBD1 (6 bases). Looked up from germline, CDR1 is SNHLY and CDR2 is FYNNEI. Between the trimmed V and J ends, which lost 6 bases and 1 base, there was a span of 9 bases. The CDR3 consists of 14 residues. The CDR3 DNA, read in part, is TGTGCCAGCAGAGGGACACAAACTAATGAAAAA. It is translated as CASRGTQTNEK. The CDR3 as a whole reads CASRGTQTNEKLFF.

Comments on this clone: The read ends 3 residues early relative to the CDR3; the germline J gene fills the gap. The rearrangement joins TRBV10-2 to TRBJ1-2; D is uncertain. This CDR3 is 16 amino acids long. The germline V gene encodes CDR1 WSHSY and CDR2 SAAADI. Trimming took 7 bases from V and 0 from J, leaving 18 bases between them. Incomplete CDR3 DNA: TGCGCCAGCACCTCCCTAAGTGGGCCAGCTAACTATGGC. As protein: CASTSLSGPANYG. The CDR3 as a whole reads CASTSLSGPANYGYTF.

The CDR3 region is CASSDRNTGNTIYF. CDR3 bases read: TGTGCCAGCAGTGACAGAAACACTGGAAACACC. The chain employs TRBV2 and TRBJ1-3, with D unresolved. The CDR3 end lies 3 residues beyond the end of the read and is filled in from the germline J gene. Deletions cut 3 bases from V and 2 bases from J, with 8 bases between. The CDR3 covers 14 residues. CDR1 is SNHLY, CDR2 FYNNEI, per germline.

For this clone: The CDR3 is cut off 3 residues early in the read; its end comes from the germline J gene. The J gene is TRBJ1-3, the V gene TRBV11-2; D might be TRBD1 (5 bases). This CDR3 comprises 15 residues. V lost 7 bases, J lost 0 bases, and 13 bases lay in between. Germline V gene data show CDR1 as SGHAT and CDR2 as FQNNGV. The covered CDR3 bases are TGTGCCAGCACCTGGGGCTCGAGCTCTGGAAACACC. Translated: CASTWGSSSGNT. The complete CDR3 sequence is CASTWGSSSGNTIYF.

Details on this clone: The CDR3 end lies 3 residues beyond the end of the read and is filled in from the germline J gene. The V and J genes are TRBV7-6 and TRBJ1-1, with 7 bases that match TRBD1. CDR3 length: 15 residues. Trimming at V came to 2 bases and at J to 3 bases, leaving 6 bases not matched to a gene. CDR1 is SGHVS, CDR2 FNYEAQ, per germline. CDR3 bases read: TGTGCCAGCAGCTTAAGTGAGGGGGCCGACACTGAA. Translating gives CASSLSEGADTE. The complete CDR3 reads CASSLSEGADTEAFF.

With regard to this clone: Read data end 3 residues before the CDR3 end; the end is taken from the germline J gene. The chain uses TRBV11-2 and TRBJ2-1; the D gene is possibly TRBD2 (6 bases). The CDR3 loop spans 13 amino acids. Per germline, CDR1 SGHAT and CDR2 FQNNGV. The V gene lost 4 bases and the J gene lost 9 bases, with 13 bases spanning the gap. The part of the CDR3 DNA that was read is TGTGCCAGCAGCTGGGACTTCCGAGGTGAG. Translated: CASSWDFRGE. The complete CDR3 reads CASSWDFRGEQFF.

A word on this clone: The read finishes 3 residues shy of the CDR3 end, and the germline J gene is used to complete it. This rearrangement joins TRBV2 to TRBJ2-3; 11 positions agree with TRBD2. The CDR3 spans 14 residues. Trimming took 6 bases from V and 1 from J; bases not matched to a gene: 0. Germline V gene data show CDR1 as SNHLY and CDR2 as FYNNEI. The chain's CDR3 is CASRLAGGTDTQYF. The part of the CDR3 DNA that was read is TGTGCCAGCAGACTAGCGGGGGGCACAGATACG. The variable domain in full, with the rest retrieved from reference TRBV2 and TRBJ2-3, is EPEVTQTPSHQVTQMGQEVILRCVPISNHLYFYWYRQILGQKVEFLVSFYNNEISEKSEIFDDQFSVERPDGSNFTLKIRSTKLEDSAMYFCASRLAGGTDTQYFGPGTRLTVL.

In regard to this clone: Read coverage stops 3 residues before the CDR3 terminus; the germline J gene supplies the remainder. J is TRBJ2-2 and V is TRBV20-1; D is uncertain. Trimming shortened V by 0 bases and J by 0 bases, and 11 bases separated the two germline ends. The CDR3 runs 16 residues. Germline CDR1 and CDR2: DFQATT and SNEGSKA (reference sequence). The CDR3 bases that were read are TGCAGTGCTAGAGATCCAAGAGCTCCGAACACCGGGGAG. This gives the protein CSARDPRAPNTGE. The full CDR3 reads CSARDPRAPNTGELFF.